This TCR beta chain was captured by sequencing in a study of blood T cell repertoires in COVID-19. Study information: Both acute and convalescent COVID-19 samples were obtained from the United States, Italy and Spain. T cells, B-cell-depleted T cells, or PBMCs provided the cDNA or gDNA that served as material.

Clones were sequenced by immunoSEQ multiplex PCR, and TCRdb holds only the in-frame ones, with some missing. Counted here are about 170,000 clones, roughly 81% occurring once; the ten biggest clones make up 7.5% to 9.5%. Germline V gene sequence: CDR1 LNHDA, CDR2 SQIVND (reference sequence). This CDR3 has 15 residues. Trimming removed 0 bases from V and 2 bases from J; junction bases left unmatched: 3. The source material was peripheral blood. This clonotype was obtained from a man aged 40-49 years who had recovered from COVID-19. V is TRBV19 and J is TRBJ1-2; 7 bases are a match to TRBD1. Written as DNA, the CDR3 is TGTGCCAGTAGTATAGATCACAGGGGAAACTATGGCTACACCTTC. Its protein is CASSIDHRGNYGYTF. The full variable domain, in which reference TRBV19 and TRBJ1-2 provide the parts outside the CDR3, is DGGITQSPKYLFRKEGQNVTLSCEQNLNHDAMYWYRQDPGQGLRLIYYSQIVNDFQKGDIAEGYSVSREKKESFPLTVTSAQKNPTAFYLCASSIDHRGNYGYTFGSGTRLTVV.